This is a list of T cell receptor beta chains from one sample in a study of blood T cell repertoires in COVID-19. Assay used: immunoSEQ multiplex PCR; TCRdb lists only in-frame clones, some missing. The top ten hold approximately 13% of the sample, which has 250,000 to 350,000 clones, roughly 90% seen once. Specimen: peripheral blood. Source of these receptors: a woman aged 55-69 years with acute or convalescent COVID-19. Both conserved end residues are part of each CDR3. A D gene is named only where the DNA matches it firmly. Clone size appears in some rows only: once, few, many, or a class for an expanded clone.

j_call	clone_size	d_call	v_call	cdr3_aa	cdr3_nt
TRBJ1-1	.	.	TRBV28	CASSFTGRGSTEAFF	TGTGCCAGCAGTTTCACCGGTCGGGGTTCGACTGAAGCTTTCTTT
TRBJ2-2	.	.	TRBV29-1	CSALRNRVDTGELFF	TGCAGCGCCTTGCGGAACAGGGTGGACACCGGGGAGCTGTTTTTT
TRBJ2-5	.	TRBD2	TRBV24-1	CATSVGTRRQETQYF	TGTGCCACCAGTGTGGGGACTAGGCGGCAAGAGACCCAGTACTTC
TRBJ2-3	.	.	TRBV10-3	CAIRPGLNTDTQYF	TGTGCCATCAGACCGGGACTTAACACAGATACGCAGTATTTT
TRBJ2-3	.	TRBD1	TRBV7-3	CASSSGTGSTDTQYF	TGTGCCAGCAGCTCCGGGACAGGTAGCACAGATACGCAGTATTTT
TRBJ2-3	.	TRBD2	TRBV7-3	CASSAGLAVWDTQYF	TGTGCCAGCAGCGCTGGACTAGCGGTCTGGGATACGCAGTATTTT
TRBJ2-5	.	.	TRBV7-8	CASSLALGETQYF	TGTGCCAGCAGCTTAGCGCTAGGAGAGACCCAGTACTTC
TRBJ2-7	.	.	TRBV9	CASSVGGGTPYEQYF	TGTGCCAGCAGCGTAGGAGGGGGAACCCCCTACGAGCAGTACTTC
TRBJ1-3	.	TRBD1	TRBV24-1	CATSDSDRDSGNTIYF	TGTGCCACCAGTGACTCGGACAGGGATTCTGGAAACACCATATATTTT
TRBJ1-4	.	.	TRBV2	CASSGNRAGEKLFF	TGTGCCAGCAGTGGCAACAGGGCCGGTGAAAAACTGTTTTTT
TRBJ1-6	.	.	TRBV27	CASSVSRDTGAPLHF	TGTGCCAGCAGCGTTAGCCGGGACACCGGGGCACCCCTCCACTTT
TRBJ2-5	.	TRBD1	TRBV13	CASSLGDRGLRETQYF	TGTGCCAGCAGCTTGGGGGACAGGGGGCTTAGAGAGACCCAGTACTTC
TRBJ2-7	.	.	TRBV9	CASSAGDRDEQYF	TGTGCCAGCAGCGCGGGAGACAGAGACGAGCAGTACTTC
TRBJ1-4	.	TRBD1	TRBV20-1	CSASRDSLATNEKLFF	TGCAGTGCTAGTCGGGACAGCCTTGCAACTAATGAAAAACTGTTTTTT
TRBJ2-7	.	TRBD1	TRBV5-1	CASSSGDWTGVYEQYF	TGCGCCAGCAGCTCGGGGGATTGGACAGGGGTCTACGAGCAGTACTTC
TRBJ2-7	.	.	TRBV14	CASSHGTGPYEQYF	TGTGCCAGCAGCCATGGGACTGGGCCCTACGAGCAGTACTTC
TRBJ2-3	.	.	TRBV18	CASSPSLGTDTQYF	TGTGCCAGCTCACCATCCCTCGGCACAGATACGCAGTATTTT
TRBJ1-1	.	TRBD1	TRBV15	CATSRASTGASFTEAFF	TGTGCCACCAGCAGAGCCTCGACAGGGGCCAGTTTCACTGAAGCTTTCTTT
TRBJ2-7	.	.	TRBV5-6	CASSFRDIGHF	TGTGCCAGCAGCTTTAGGGACATCGGGCATTTC
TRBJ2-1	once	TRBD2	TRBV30	CAWRPGVAGGINEQFF	TGTGCCTGGCGCCCTGGGGTAGCGGGAGGAATAAATGAGCAGTTCTTC
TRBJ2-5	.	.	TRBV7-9	CASSLVGYRMAETQYF	TGTGCCAGCAGCTTAGTTGGGTACAGGATGGCGGAGACCCAGTACTTC
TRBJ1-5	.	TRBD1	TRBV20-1	CSASLGTGYNQPQHF	TGCAGTGCTAGTCTCGGGACAGGATACAATCAGCCCCAGCATTTT
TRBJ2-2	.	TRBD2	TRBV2	CASSAGGLITGELFF	TGTGCCAGCAGTGCGGGGGGACTTATCACCGGGGAGCTGTTTTTT
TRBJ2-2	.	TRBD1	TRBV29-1	CSVDRTGGNTGELFF	TGCAGCGTTGATCGGACAGGGGGGAACACCGGGGAGCTGTTTTTT
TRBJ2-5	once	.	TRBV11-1	CASSSGGRETQYF	TGTGCCAGCAGCTCAGGGGGGCGAGAGACCCAGTACTTC
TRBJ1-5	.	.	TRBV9	CASSVAAEDQPQHF	TGTGCCAGCAGCGTGGCGGCAGAAGATCAGCCCCAGCATTTT
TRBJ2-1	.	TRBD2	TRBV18	CASSPSSGSSSYNEQFF	TGTGCCAGCTCACCGTCTAGCGGGTCGAGCTCCTACAATGAGCAGTTCTTC
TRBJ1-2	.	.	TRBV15	CATSSTETDPYGYTF	TGTGCCACCAGTAGTACCGAGACAGATCCCTATGGCTACACCTTC
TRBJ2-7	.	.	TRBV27	CASSFRGGPSYEQYF	TGTGCCAGCAGTTTTCGCGGGGGCCCTTCCTACGAGCAGTACTTC
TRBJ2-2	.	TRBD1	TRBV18	CASSPGTGSTGELFF	TGTGCCAGCTCACCAGGGACAGGGTCCACCGGGGAGCTGTTTTTT
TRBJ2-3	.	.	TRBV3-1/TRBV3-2	CASSQVGFNRGGDTQYF	TGTGCCAGCAGCCAAGTAGGATTTAATAGGGGGGGGGATACGCAGTATTTT
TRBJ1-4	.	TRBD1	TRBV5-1	CASSLGTGSLNEKLFF	TGCGCCAGCAGCTTGGGGACAGGGAGCCTTAATGAAAAACTGTTTTTT
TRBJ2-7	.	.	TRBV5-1	CASSLSGITYEQYF	TGCGCCAGCAGCTTGTCGGGGATCACCTACGAGCAGTACTTC
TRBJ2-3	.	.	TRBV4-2	CASSQGLGGKSTDTQYF	TGTGCCAGCAGCCAAGGCTTGGGGGGAAAATCCACAGATACGCAGTATTTT
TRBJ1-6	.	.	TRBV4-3	CASSQVTGTNSPLHF	TGCGCCAGCAGCCAAGTAACAGGGACCAATTCACCCCTCCACTTT
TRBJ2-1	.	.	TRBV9	CASSEASKYNEQFF	TGTGCCAGCAGCGAGGCTAGCAAGTACAATGAGCAGTTCTTC
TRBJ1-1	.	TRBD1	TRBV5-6	CASSSLRGQGLVKAEAFF	TGTGCCAGCAGCTCACTAAGGGGACAGGGGCTGGTTAAGGCTGAAGCTTTCTTT
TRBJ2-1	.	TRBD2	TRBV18	CASQAGNEQFF	TGTGCCAGCCAAGCGGGAAATGAGCAGTTCTTC
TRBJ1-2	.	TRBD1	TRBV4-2	CASSPGTGFARGYTF	TGTGCCAGCAGCCCGGGGACAGGGTTTGCTCGGGGCTACACCTTC
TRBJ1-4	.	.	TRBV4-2	CASSQRDGQHGFGELFF	TGTGCCAGCAGCCAACGGGATGGGCAGCATGGATTTGGTGAACTGTTTTTT
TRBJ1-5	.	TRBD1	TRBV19	CASTTGGRNQPQHF	TGTGCCAGTACCACAGGGGGCAGGAATCAGCCCCAGCATTTT
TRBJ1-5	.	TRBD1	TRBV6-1	CASSEWDRGENQPQHF	TGTGCCAGCAGTGAATGGGACAGGGGAGAGAATCAGCCCCAGCATTTT
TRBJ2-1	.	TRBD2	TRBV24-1	CATSDPLAGSYNEQFF	TGTGCCACCAGTGACCCCCTAGCGGGCTCCTACAATGAGCAGTTCTTC
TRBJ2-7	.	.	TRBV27	CASSSVHEQYF	TGTGCCAGCAGTTCGGTCCACGAGCAGTACTTC
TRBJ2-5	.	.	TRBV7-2	CASSPPRSGYGETQYF	TGTGCCAGCAGCCCCCCGAGGAGCGGCTATGGGGAGACCCAGTACTTC
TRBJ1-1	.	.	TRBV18	CASSPRWQPNTEAFF	TGTGCCAGCTCACCACGGTGGCAACCGAACACTGAAGCTTTCTTT
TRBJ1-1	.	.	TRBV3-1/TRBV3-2	CASSQRDKNTEAFF	TGTGCCAGCAGCCAACGGGACAAGAACACTGAAGCTTTCTTT
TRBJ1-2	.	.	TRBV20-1	CSAWTGGYTF	TGCAGTGCCTGGACGGGGGGCTACACCTTC
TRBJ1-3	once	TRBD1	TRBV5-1	CASSLQGASGNTIYF	TGCGCCAGCAGCTTGCAGGGGGCTTCTGGAAACACCATATATTTT
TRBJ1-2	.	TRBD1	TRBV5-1	CASSQRPGTGVYGYTF	TGCGCCAGCAGCCAGAGGCCTGGCACAGGGGTATATGGCTACACCTTC
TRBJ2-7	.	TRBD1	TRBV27	CASNKRDSGLEEQYF	TGTGCCAGCAACAAAAGGGACAGCGGACTTGAGGAGCAGTACTTC
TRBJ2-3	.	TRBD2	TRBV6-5	CASALRGGPDTQYF	TGTGCCAGCGCGCTACGGGGGGGCCCAGATACGCAGTATTTT
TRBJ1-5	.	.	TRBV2	CASSVRDFSNQPQHF	TGTGCCAGCAGTGTTCGGGACTTTAGCAATCAGCCCCAGCATTTT
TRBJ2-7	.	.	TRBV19	CASSPSRGYEQYF	TGTGCCAGTAGTCCTTCCAGGGGCTACGAGCAGTACTTC
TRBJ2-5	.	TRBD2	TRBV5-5	CASSLGLAAETQYF	TGTGCCAGCAGCTTGGGACTAGCGGCAGAGACCCAGTACTTC
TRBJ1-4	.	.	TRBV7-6	CASSPSTAGLRVTNEKLFF	TGTGCCAGCAGCCCCTCAACGGCCGGACTTAGAGTAACTAATGAAAAACTGTTTTTT
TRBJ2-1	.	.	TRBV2	CASIWDFTDNEQFF	TGTGCCAGCATATGGGACTTCACTGACAATGAGCAGTTCTTC
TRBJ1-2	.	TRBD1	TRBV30	CAWSATTGKPYYGYTF	TGTGCCTGGAGCGCGACGACAGGGAAACCTTACTATGGCTACACCTTC
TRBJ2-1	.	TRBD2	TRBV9	CASSVQLAAYNEQFF	TGTGCCAGCAGCGTACAGCTAGCGGCCTACAATGAGCAGTTCTTC